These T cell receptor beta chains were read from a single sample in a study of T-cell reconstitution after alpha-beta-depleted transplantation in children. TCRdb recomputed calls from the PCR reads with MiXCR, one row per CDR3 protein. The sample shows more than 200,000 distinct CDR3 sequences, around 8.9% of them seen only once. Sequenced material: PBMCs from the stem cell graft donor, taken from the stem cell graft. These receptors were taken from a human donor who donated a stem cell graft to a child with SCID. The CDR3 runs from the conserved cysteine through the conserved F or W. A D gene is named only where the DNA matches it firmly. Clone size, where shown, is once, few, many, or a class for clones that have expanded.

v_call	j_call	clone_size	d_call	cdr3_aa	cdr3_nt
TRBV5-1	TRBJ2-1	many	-	CASSLGSSSSYNEQFF	TGCGCCAGCAGCTTGGGTTCATCGAGCTCCTACAATGAGCAGTTCTTC
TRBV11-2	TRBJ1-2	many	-	CASSPGGQAVASYGYTF	TGTGCCAGCAGCCCGGGAGGGCAGGCGGTAGCGTCCTATGGCTACACCTTC
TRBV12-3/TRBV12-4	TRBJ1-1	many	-	CASSLLSALSNTEAFF	TGTGCCAGCAGTTTACTCTCAGCTCTCTCGAACACTGAAGCTTTCTTT
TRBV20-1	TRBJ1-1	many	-	CSASTALLTTTEAFF	TGCAGTGCTAGTACAGCGCTCCTTACAACCACTGAAGCTTTCTTT
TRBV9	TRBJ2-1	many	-	CASSVGASSYNEQFF	TGTGCCAGCAGCGTCGGGGCCAGCTCCTACAATGAGCAGTTCTTC
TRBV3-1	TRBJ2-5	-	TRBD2	CATSQGNMRTREETQYF	TGTGCCACCAGCCAAGGTAATATGCGGACTAGGGAAGAGACCCAGTACTTC
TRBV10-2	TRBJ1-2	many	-	CASSVDLPGGYTF	TGCGCCAGCAGTGTGGACCTACCCGGGGGCTACACCTTC
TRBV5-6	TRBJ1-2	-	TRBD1	CASSLGTGLEGYTF	TGTGCCAGCAGCTTAGGGACAGGGCTGGAGGGCTACACCTTC
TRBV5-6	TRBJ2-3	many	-	CASSLGISTDTQYF	TGTGCCAGCAGCTTGGGTATAAGCACAGATACGCAGTATTTT
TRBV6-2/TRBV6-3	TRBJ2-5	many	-	CASGRLAQETQYF	TGTGCCAGCGGTAGACTGGCTCAAGAGACCCAGTACTTC
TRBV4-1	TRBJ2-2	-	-	CASSQVLDGELFF	TGCGCCAGCAGCCAAGTTCTGGACGGGGAGCTGTTTTTT
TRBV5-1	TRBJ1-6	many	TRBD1	CASSLRDRDNSPLHF	TGCGCCAGCAGCTTACGGGACAGGGATAATTCACCCCTCCACTTT
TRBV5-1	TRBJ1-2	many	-	CASSSPGSNYGYTF	TGCGCCAGCAGCTCGCCGGGGTCAAACTATGGCTACACCTTC
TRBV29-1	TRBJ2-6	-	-	CSVYGLSAGANVLTF	TGCAGCGTTTATGGGCTTTCCGCTGGGGCCAACGTCCTGACTTTC
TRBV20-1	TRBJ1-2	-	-	CSATRTENYGYTF	TGCAGTGCTACCCGGACGGAGAACTATGGCTACACCTTC
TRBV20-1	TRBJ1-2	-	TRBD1	CSARRDRAWNGYTF	TGCAGTGCTAGGAGGGACAGGGCTTGGAATGGCTACACCTTC
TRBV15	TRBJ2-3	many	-	CAISTGTQTADTQYF	TGTGCCATCTCTACCGGGACTCAGACGGCAGATACGCAGTATTTT
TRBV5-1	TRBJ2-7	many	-	CASSLGLPSALGYEQYF	TGCGCCAGCAGCTTAGGCCTGCCCTCTGCCCTGGGCTACGAGCAGTACTTC
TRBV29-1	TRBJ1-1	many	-	CSVERRLNTEAFF	TGCAGCGTTGAGAGGCGGTTGAACACTGAAGCTTTCTTT
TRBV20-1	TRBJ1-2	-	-	CSAMDSMYGYTF	TGCAGTGCTATGGACAGTATGTATGGCTACACCTTC
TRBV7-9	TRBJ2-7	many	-	CASSPPSRVLLYEQYF	TGTGCCAGCAGCCCGCCCTCAAGGGTATTGTTGTACGAGCAGTACTTC
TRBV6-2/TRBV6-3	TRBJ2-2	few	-	CASTSVGELFF	TGTGCCAGCACTTCAGTCGGGGAGCTGTTTTTT
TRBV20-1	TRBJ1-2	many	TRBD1	CSAPPGGLNYGYTF	TGCAGTGCCCCGCCAGGGGGGTTGAACTATGGCTACACCTTC
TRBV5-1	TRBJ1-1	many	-	CASSFKRDTEAFF	TGCGCCAGCAGCTTTAAGAGGGACACTGAAGCTTTCTTT
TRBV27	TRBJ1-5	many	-	CASSFRGSNQPQHF	TGTGCCAGCAGTTTCAGGGGTAGCAATCAGCCCCAGCATTTT
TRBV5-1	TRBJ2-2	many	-	CASSLKTQLRKAGELFF	TGCGCCAGCAGCTTGAAGACACAGTTGCGGAAGGCCGGGGAGCTGTTTTTT
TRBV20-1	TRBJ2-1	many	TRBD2	CSAGGLAGEIYNEQFF	TGCAGTGCTGGGGGACTAGCGGGGGAGATCTACAATGAGCAGTTCTTC
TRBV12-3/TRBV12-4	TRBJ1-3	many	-	CASSQTGLGNTIYF	TGTGCCAGCAGCCAGACGGGGTTAGGAAACACCATATATTTT
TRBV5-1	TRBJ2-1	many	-	CASSLGAGPNNEQFF	TGCGCCAGCAGCTTGGGAGCGGGTCCTAACAATGAGCAGTTCTTC
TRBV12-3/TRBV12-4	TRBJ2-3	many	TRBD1	CASSFRQGASTDTQYF	TGTGCCAGCAGTTTCCGTCAGGGGGCGAGCACAGATACGCAGTATTTT
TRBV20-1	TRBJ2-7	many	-	CSALGTGSHEQYF	TGCAGTGCTCTAGGAACAGGGTCCCACGAGCAGTACTTC
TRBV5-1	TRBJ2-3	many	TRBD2	CASSLAGGPDTQYF	TGCGCCAGCAGCTTGGCGGGGGGGCCCGATACGCAGTATTTT
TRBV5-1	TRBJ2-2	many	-	CASSWGTGNTGELFF	TGCGCCAGCAGCTGGGGGACGGGGAACACCGGGGAGCTGTTTTTT
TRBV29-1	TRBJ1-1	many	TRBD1	CSVVPPTGRTEAFF	TGCAGCGTTGTACCTCCGACAGGGCGGACTGAAGCTTTCTTT
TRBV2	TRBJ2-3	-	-	CASSGALREDTQYF	TGTGCCAGCAGTGGGGCCTTACGGGAAGACACGCAGTATTTT
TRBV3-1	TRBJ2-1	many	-	CASSQRRDAYNEQFF	TGTGCCAGCAGCCAGAGGCGGGACGCCTACAATGAGCAGTTCTTC
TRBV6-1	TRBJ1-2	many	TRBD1	CAIILGQGEDYGYTF	TGTGCCATCATTCTGGGACAGGGGGAGGACTATGGCTACACCTTC
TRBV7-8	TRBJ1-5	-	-	CASSLEIGGNEPQHF	TGTGCCAGCAGCTTAGAGATTGGGGGGAATGAGCCCCAGCATTTT
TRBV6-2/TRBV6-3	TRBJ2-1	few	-	CASSYGGNEQFF	TGTGCCAGCAGTTACGGAGGCAATGAGCAGTTCTTC
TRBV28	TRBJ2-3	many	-	CASGRTLGAQYF	TGTGCCAGCGGGAGGACCCTGGGGGCGCAGTATTTT
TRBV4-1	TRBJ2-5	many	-	CASSQSGRPLETQYF	TGCGCCAGCAGCCAAAGTGGTAGACCTCTAGAGACCCAGTACTTC
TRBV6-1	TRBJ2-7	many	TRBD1	CASSPDRATYEQYF	TGTGCCAGCAGCCCCGACAGGGCGACCTACGAGCAGTACTTC